This T cell receptor (beta chain) was identified in a study of cytotoxic CD8 clonotypes in ibrutinib-treated CLL. This clone was found a few times. Some clones are missing from TCRdb's copy, which holds only in-frame ones; the method was immunoSEQ multiplex PCR. This sample has 150,000 to 200,000 clones, with 81% found just once. Germline values: CDR1 WNHNN, CDR2 SYGVQD (reference sequence). CDR3 size: 16 residues. The V end lost 4 bases, the J end lost 4 bases, and 18 bases lay between the germline ends. This TCR came from a human donor with chronic lymphocytic leukemia. The sequencing used PBMCs, collected after 12 months of ibrutinib treatment. The chain joins TRBV10-1 to TRBJ2-3; D is tentatively TRBD1 or TRBD2 (6 bases each). The CDR3: CASSVEGGTFSDTQYF. In nucleotides, the CDR3 is TGCGCCAGCAGTGTGGAGGGGGGAACTTTTTCAGATACGCAGTATTTT.